This T cell receptor (beta chain) was observed in a study of blood T cell repertoires in COVID-19. The ends were cut back, 3 bases at V and 7 bases at J, with 15 bases in the middle. Germline CDR1 reads ENHRY; CDR2 reads SYGVKD. This CDR3 contains 15 residues. In the source study's methods: Reference gene primer amplification yielded estimated nucleated cell counts. Assay: immunoSEQ multiplex PCR; the TCRdb copy retains only in-frame clones and omits some. The V and J calls and clone size were taken over from that table, and D and trimming were inferred from the DNA. This table has roughly 73,000 clones, around 86% appearing once.

The V gene is TRBV10-3, the J gene TRBJ1-4; D might be TRBD1 (5 bases). Input material: peripheral blood. This receptor was taken from a woman older than 75 with active or convalescent COVID-19. The CDR3 sequence: CAISEGAPLGEKLFF. DNA for the CDR3: TGTGCCATCAGTGAAGGGGCCCCTCTAGGTGAAAAACTGTTTTTT.